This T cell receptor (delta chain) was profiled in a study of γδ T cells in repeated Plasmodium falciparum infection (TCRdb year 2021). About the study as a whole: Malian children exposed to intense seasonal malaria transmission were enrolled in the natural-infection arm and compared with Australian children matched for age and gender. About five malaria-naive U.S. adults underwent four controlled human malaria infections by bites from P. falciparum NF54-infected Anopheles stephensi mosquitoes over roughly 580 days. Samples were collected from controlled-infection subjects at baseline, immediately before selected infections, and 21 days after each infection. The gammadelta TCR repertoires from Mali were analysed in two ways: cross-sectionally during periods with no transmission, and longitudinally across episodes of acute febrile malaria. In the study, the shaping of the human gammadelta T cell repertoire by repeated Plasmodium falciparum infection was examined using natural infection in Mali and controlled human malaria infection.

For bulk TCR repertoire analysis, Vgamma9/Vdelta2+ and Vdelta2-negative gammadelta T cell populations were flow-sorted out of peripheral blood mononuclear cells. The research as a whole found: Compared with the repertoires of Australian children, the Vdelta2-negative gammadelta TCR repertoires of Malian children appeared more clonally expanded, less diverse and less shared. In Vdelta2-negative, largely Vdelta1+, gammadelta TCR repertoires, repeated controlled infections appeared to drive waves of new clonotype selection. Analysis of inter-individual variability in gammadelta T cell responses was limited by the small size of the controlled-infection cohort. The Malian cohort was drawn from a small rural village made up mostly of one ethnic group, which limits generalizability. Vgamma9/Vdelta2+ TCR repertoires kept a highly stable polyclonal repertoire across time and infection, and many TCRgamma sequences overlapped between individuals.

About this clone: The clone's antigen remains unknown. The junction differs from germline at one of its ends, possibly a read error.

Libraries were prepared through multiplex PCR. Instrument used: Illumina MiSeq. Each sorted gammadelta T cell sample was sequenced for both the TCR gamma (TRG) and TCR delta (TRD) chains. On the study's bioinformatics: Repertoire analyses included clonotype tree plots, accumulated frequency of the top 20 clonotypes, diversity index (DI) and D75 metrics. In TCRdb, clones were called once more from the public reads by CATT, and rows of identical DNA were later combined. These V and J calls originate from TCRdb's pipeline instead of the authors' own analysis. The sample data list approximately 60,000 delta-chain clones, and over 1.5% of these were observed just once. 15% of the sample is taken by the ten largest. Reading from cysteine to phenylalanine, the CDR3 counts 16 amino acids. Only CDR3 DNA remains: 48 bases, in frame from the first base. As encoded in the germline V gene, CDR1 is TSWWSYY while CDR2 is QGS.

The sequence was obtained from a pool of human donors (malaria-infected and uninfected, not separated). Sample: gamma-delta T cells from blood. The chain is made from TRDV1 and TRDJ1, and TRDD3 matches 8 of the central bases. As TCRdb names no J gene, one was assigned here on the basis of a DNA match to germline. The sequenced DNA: TGCTCCGGACCCTGGGGGACGGCTCCGTACACCGATAAACTCATCTTT. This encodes CSGPWGTAPYTDKLIF.